This T cell receptor beta chain was profiled in a study of response to subunit inactivated influenza vaccine. TCRdb re-called the RT-PCR reads through MiXCR, storing one row per CDR3 protein. Of some 550,000 distinct CDR3 sequences in the sample, approximately 20% were seen once. Germline lookup yields CDR1 SGDLS and CDR2 YYNGEE. This CDR3 has 16 amino acids. V was shortened by 2 bases and J by 0 bases, with 12 bases between the two germline ends. The sample was also reused in another study, on T cells expressing NK-cell markers. That report adds: The TCR beta cDNA came from 5'RACE template switching with UMIs.

The specimen was CD4+ T cells sorted from PBMCs, collected approximately 12 days after vaccination. This receptor was obtained from a man aged 50-59 years who received an inactivated influenza vaccine. V is TRBV9 and J is TRBJ2-4; D ambiguous. CDR3 protein: CASSVGSGLAKNIQYF. The CDR3 region has the DNA TGTGCCAGCAGCGTTGGCAGTGGTCTAGCCAAAAACATTCAGTACTTC.